The TCR beta chain described here comes from a study of CD8 T cells in ankylosing spondylitis (dated by TCRdb to 2016 to 2017). General notes on the study: T cell receptor beta repertoires were profiled in healthy donors and ankylosing spondylitis patients so that disease-linked TCR variants could be found. The full study cohort comprised some 27 ankylosing spondylitis patients and 85 to 120 healthy donors. Peripheral blood samples were taken, and synovial fluid was additionally collected from ankylosing spondylitis patients. What the research found in general, with its limitations: The disease-linked clones were reported as significantly enriched in matched synovial fluid samples from ankylosing spondylitis patients. Blood from ankylosing spondylitis patients appeared to be characterized by a TCR beta motif composed of several highly homologous amino acid variants. A CD8+ phenotype was shown by the disease-linked clones, which were found at relatively low frequencies in peripheral blood. Some TCR beta motif variants had previously been reported in synovial fluid and blood of reactive arthritis patients, which suggested common disease-initiation mechanisms.

Sequencing used an Illumina HiSeq 2500. Quantitative 5'-RACE with molecular barcodes was used to prepare TCR beta libraries. The authors' pipeline ran thus. To identify disease-linked TCR variants, a new computational method was used, one built on a probabilistic model of VDJ rearrangement. TCRdb trimmed the raw reads at Q25, called clones with MiXCR and kept productive beta chains. Each record represents a unique CDR3 protein, reported with the most common genes and DNA among its rows. TCRdb's processing, not the study's, gives the V and J calls here. This sample lists approximately 250,000 distinct CDR3 sequences; 32% were detected once. Around 4% of the sample is in the top ten clones. This clonotype was recorded only once. Its antigen has not been determined. No qualities accompany the bases; no much larger clone lies one base away. V and J are truncated by 8 bases and 2 bases respectively, leaving an intervening sequence of 10 bases. The CDR3 runs 14 residues from the cysteine to the phenylalanine. Solely the CDR3 DNA is kept, with 42 bases framed from the first base. CDR1 is given as ENHRY and CDR2 as SYGVKD, both from the germline V gene.

The sequenced sample was blood, either unsorted or a sorted T cell fraction (not recorded which). In this chain, TRBV10-3 is recombined with TRBJ2-6, with the D gene call left open. This TCR was recovered from a male donor with ankylosing spondylitis or in good health (not recorded which). The CDR3 reads as follows: CAIQDVAGANVLTF. In nucleotides, the sequence is TGTGCCATCCAGGACGTCGCTGGGGCCAACGTCCTGACTTTC.